The 28 T cell receptor beta chains below were found in one sample sequenced in a study of cytotoxic CD8 clonotypes in ibrutinib-treated CLL. Here immunoSEQ multiplex PCR was the method, and the copy in TCRdb shows in-frame clones only, minus some. The table includes 150,000 or so clones, about 80% detected once. Sequences were derived from PBMCs, sampled after 24 months of ibrutinib treatment. The receptors here all came from a human donor with chronic lymphocytic leukemia.

The J gene is TRBJ1-6, the V gene TRBV30; no firm D call. The CDR3 runs to 13 residues. V was shortened by 3 bases and J by 8 bases, with 11 bases between the two germline ends. Per germline, CDR1 GTSNPN and CDR2 SVGIG (reference sequence). CDR3 DNA: TGTGCCTGGAGCCCCCGTGGGTATTCACCCCTCCACTTT. This sequence encodes CAWSPRGYSPLHF.

The chain recombines TRBV2 with TRBJ1-2; weak D call: TRBD1 (5 bases). V lost 3 bases to trimming and J lost 1 base, with 15 bases between them. Germline-derived CDR1 and CDR2 are SNHLY and FYNNEI. CDR3 size: 16 residues. In DNA form, the CDR3 reads TGTGCCAGCAGTGACCCGGGAGGGGAGGGTAACTATGGCTACACCTTC. Its translation is CASSDPGGEGNYGYTF.

The rearrangement joins TRBV6-6 to TRBJ2-5; D possibly corresponds to TRBD1 (5 bases). CDR1 and CDR2 (germline): MNHNY, SVGAGI (reference sequence). CDR3 length: 15 residues. V lost 0 bases and J lost 4, with 12 bases in between. The DNA for the CDR3 is TGTGCCAGCAGTTACTCGGGCTGGGGCCCAGAGACCCAGTACTTC. Residues: CASSYSGWGPETQYF.

The chain recombines TRBV7-6 with TRBJ2-3; either TRBD1 or TRBD2 may supply D (5 bases each). The V gene's germline CDR1 is SGHVS and CDR2 FNYEAQ. The V end was cut by 5 bases, the J end by 1 base, with 13 bases between. The CDR3 covers 15 residues. CDR3 sequence reads: CASSQWDLGTDTQYF. The CDR3 DNA reads TGTGCCAGCAGCCAGTGGGACCTGGGCACAGATACGCAGTATTTT.

The chain joins TRBV29-1 to TRBJ2-7; TRBD2 matches 7 bases. Germline CDR1 and CDR2: SQVTM and ANQGSEA. Trimming took 6 bases from V and 1 from J; bases not matched to a gene: 3. This CDR3 has 12 amino acids. The CDR3 DNA reads TGCAGCGTGGGAGCGGGGTCCTACGAGCAGTACTTC. This encodes CSVGAGSYEQYF.

The chain couples TRBV20-1 to TRBJ1-2; no firm D call. The CDR3 is 11 amino acids. V lost 5 bases, J lost 8 bases, and 12 bases lay in between. Looked up from germline, CDR1 is DFQATT and CDR2 is SNEGSKA (reference sequence). CDR3 in amino acids: CSAHRVRGYTF. The CDR3 region has the DNA TGCAGTGCTCACCGGGTTCGGGGCTACACCTTC.

V is TRBV6-6 and J is TRBJ1-4; D ambiguous. With 11 bases removed from V and 11 bases from J, the gap between germline ends came to 12 bases. The CDR3 loop spans 10 amino acids. Per germline, CDR1 MNHNY and CDR2 SVGAGI (reference sequence). The CDR3 sequence is CAAAGGKLFF. The CDR3 DNA follows: TGTGCCGCTGCGGGTGGGAAACTGTTTTTT.

This chain links TRBV7-3 with TRBJ2-3, with D perhaps matching TRBD2 (6 bases). V dropped 5 bases and J dropped 4 bases, with 10 bases sitting between them. This CDR3 contains 13 residues. Germline assignment: CDR1 SGHTA and CDR2 FQGTGA. For the CDR3, the DNA is TGTGCCAGCAGCCCCCCGGGGGCAGATACGCAGTATTTT. Translating gives CASSPPGADTQYF.

This chain joins TRBV5-1 and TRBJ1-2; the D gene is possibly TRBD1 (5 bases). The CDR3 loop spans 15 amino acids. The V end was cut by 0 bases, the J end by 7 bases, with 16 bases between. Germline-derived CDR1 and CDR2 are SGHRS and YFSETQ. The CDR3 nucleotides read TGCGCCAGCAGCTTGGCCCCCCCGACAGACGGTGGCTACACCTTC. It translates to CASSLAPPTDGGYTF.

The rearrangement links TRBV11-2 to TRBJ1-5; D is possibly TRBD1 (6 bases). From germline, CDR1 is SGHAT and CDR2 FQNNGV. The CDR3 totals 13 residues. The V end was cut by 5 bases, the J end by 5 bases, with 10 bases between. The DNA of the CDR3 is TGTGCCAGCAGCGGACAGCCCGATCAGCCCCAGCATTTT. Residues: CASSGQPDQPQHF.

The chain couples TRBV21-1 to TRBJ2-5; no check of the table's D call, TRBD2, against the DNA was made. TRBV21-1 is marked as a pseudogene. The CDR3 has 17 amino acids. CDR3 protein: CASSTPGLAGGPKTQYF. CDR3 coding DNA: TGTGCCAGCAGCACCCCGGGACTAGCGGGAGGGCCGAAGACCCAGTACTTC.

V is TRBV19 and J is TRBJ1-2, with D hard to call. The CDR3 runs 15 residues. The germline V gene encodes CDR1 LNHDA and CDR2 SQIVND (reference sequence). Trimming took off 4 bases at V and 8 bases at J, with 20 bases between the two ends. Here the CDR3 reads CASSNREKASGGYTF. The DNA of the CDR3 is TGTGCCAGTAGTAACCGGGAAAAGGCTTCCGGCGGCTACACCTTC.

V is TRBV7-2 and J is TRBJ2-5; tentatively, D is TRBD2 (5 bases). This CDR3 has 11 amino acids. Germline loops: CDR1 SGHTA, CDR2 FQGNSA. V gave up 5 bases and J gave up 10 bases, with 11 bases separating them. CDR3 nucleotide sequence: TGTGCCAGCAGCCCCCAACTAGACCAGTACTTC. Its translation is CASSPQLDQYF.

The rearrangement uses TRBV6-5 and TRBJ1-1; D gene unclear. This CDR3 has 12 residues. Germline CDR1 reads MNHEY; CDR2 reads SVGAGI. With 8 bases removed from V and 1 base from J, the gap between germline ends came to 8 bases. The chain's CDR3 is CASLGSNTEAFF. In nucleotides, the CDR3 is TGTGCCAGCCTGGGATCGAACACTGAAGCTTTCTTT.

The chain is built from TRBV4-3 and TRBJ2-5; TRBD1 agrees at 10 bases. The CDR3 consists of 16 residues. Unmatched junction bases numbered 4, after V lost 0 bases and J lost 3 bases. CDR1 is LGHNA and CDR2 is YSLEER in the germline V gene. The CDR3: CASSQDFGTGEETQYF. CDR3 DNA sequence: TGCGCCAGCAGCCAAGATTTCGGGACAGGGGAAGAGACCCAGTACTTC.

CDR3 DNA: TGTGCCAGCAGCCTTGCGGGAGGGCGCGAGGGCACAGATACGCAGTATTTT. Its protein product is CASSLAGGREGTDTQYF. The chain recombines TRBV27 with TRBJ2-3, with 9 bases that match TRBD2. The CDR3 extends over 17 amino acids. J was trimmed by 1 base and V by 6 bases; bases with no gene match: 11. Per the germline V gene, CDR1 is MNHEY and CDR2 is SMNVEV (reference sequence).

This chain uses TRBV7-9 with TRBJ1-1, with D tentatively TRBD1 (5 bases). This CDR3 is 13 amino acids long. V was trimmed by 3 bases and J by 11 bases, leaving 16 bases between them. CDR1 is SEHNR, CDR2 FQNEAQ, per germline (reference sequence). The CDR3 sequence is CASSLGGTLEAFF. CDR3 nucleotide sequence: TGTGCCAGCAGCTTGGGGGGGACTCTAGAGGCTTTCTTT.

This chain links TRBV28 with TRBJ2-7; 7 bases line up with TRBD1. The CDR3 extends over 15 amino acids. Germline-derived CDR1 and CDR2 are MDHEN and SYDVKM. J lost 3 bases, V lost 6 bases, and 11 bases had no gene match. CDR3 DNA sequence: TGTGCCAGCAGCGACCAGGACAGGATTAGCTACGAGCAGTACTTC. Protein: CASSDQDRISYEQYF.

J is TRBJ1-4 and V is TRBV19; no reliable D call. V dropped 6 bases and J dropped 8 bases, with 16 bases sitting between them. The V gene's germline CDR1 is LNHDA and CDR2 SQIVND (reference sequence). The CDR3 contains 14 residues. The CDR3, as DNA: TGTGCCAGTAGCTCGACGGCGAGGGAGGAAAAACTGTTTTTT. As protein: CASSSTAREEKLFF. Filled out from reference TRBV19 and TRBJ1-4, the complete variable domain reads DGGITQSPKYLFRKEGQNVTLSCEQNLNHDAMYWYRQDPGQGLRLIYYSQIVNDFQKGDIAEGYSVSREKKESFPLTVTSAQKNPTAFYLCASSSTAREEKLFFGSGTQLSVL.

This chain uses TRBV4-2 with TRBJ2-6; D is perhaps TRBD1 (6 bases). Trimming removed 2 bases at V and 4 bases at J, with 9 bases between. Per germline, CDR1 LGHNA and CDR2 YNFKEQ. The CDR3 is 15 amino acids. CDR3 nucleotides: TGTGCCAGCAGCCAAACAGGGTCCGGGGCCAACGTCCTGACTTTC. It specifies CASSQTGSGANVLTF.

A single count supports this clone. The chain couples TRBV2 to TRBJ2-7, with TRBD2 matching 9 bases. With 5 bases clipped from V and 2 bases from J, the junction kept 13 bases outside the gene matches. Germline V gene sequence: CDR1 SNHLY, CDR2 FYNNEI. The CDR3 spans 17 residues. CDR3 protein: CASSRQETSGFTYEQYF. The DNA for the CDR3 is TGTGCCAGCAGTCGACAGGAGACTAGCGGATTTACCTACGAGCAGTACTTC. The variable domain in full, completed from reference TRBV2 and TRBJ2-7, reads EPEVTQTPSHQVTQMGQEVILRCVPISNHLYFYWYRQILGQKVEFLVSFYNNEISEKSEIFDDQFSVERPDGSNFTLKIRSTKLEDSAMYFCASSRQETSGFTYEQYFGPGTRLTVT.

This clone was counted only a few times. The J gene is TRBJ2-5, the V gene TRBV29-1; the match to TRBD1 covers 9 bases. The J segment lost 4 bases and the V segment lost 7 bases, leaving 4 bases of the junction unmatched. The CDR3 runs to 12 residues. Germline V gene lookup returns CDR1 SQVTM and CDR2 ANQGSEA. In nucleotides, the CDR3 is TGCAGCGCCCGACAGGGGGGAGAGACCCAGTACTTC. Translating gives CSARQGGETQYF.

J is TRBJ1-2 and V is TRBV28, with 7 bases fitting TRBD1. With 5 bases clipped from V and 8 bases from J, the junction kept 5 bases outside the gene matches. From germline, CDR1 is MDHEN and CDR2 SYDVKM. This CDR3 contains 12 residues. In DNA form, the CDR3 reads TGTGCCAGCAGTCGACAGGGAAAGGGCTACACCTTC. This translates into CASSRQGKGYTF.

The CDR3 DNA reads as TGTGCCAGCAGCGTGGACTCCGGGCCCTACGAGCAGTACTTC. Its translation is CASSVDSGPYEQYF. V usage is TRBV9 and J usage is TRBJ2-7; D may be TRBD2 (5 bases). The V gene's germline CDR1 is SGDLS and CDR2 YYNGEE. This CDR3 is 14 amino acids long. V was clipped by 2 bases and J by 2 bases, with 11 bases between them.

This chain joins TRBV28 and TRBJ2-7; no reliable D call. This CDR3 comprises 17 residues. Germline assignment: CDR1 MDHEN and CDR2 SYDVKM. Trimming took off 6 bases at V and 2 bases at J, with 23 bases between the two ends. The CDR3 bases are TGTGCCAGCAGCCAAAACCGACACCGACCCTTAACCTACGAGCAGTACTTC. It encodes CASSQNRHRPLTYEQYF.

V is TRBV4-3 and J is TRBJ1-4; 7 bases map to TRBD1. V gave up 2 bases and J gave up 8 bases; unmatched junction bases: 5. The CDR3 is 14 residues long. Germline CDR1 is LGHNA and CDR2 is YSLEER. CDR3 protein: CASSQSTGQEKLFF. In DNA, the CDR3 is TGCGCCAGCAGCCAATCAACGGGACAGGAAAAACTGTTTTTT.

The genes are TRBV6-5 and TRBJ1-1; D is unresolved. The CDR3 is made up of 14 amino acids. The germline V gene encodes CDR1 MNHEY and CDR2 SVGAGI. V lost 0 bases, J lost 1 base, and 6 bases lay in between. For the CDR3, the DNA is TGTGCCAGCAGTTACTCGATGGAGAACACTGAAGCTTTCTTT. Translated: CASSYSMENTEAFF.

This rearrangement joins TRBV6-6 to TRBJ2-2; maybe TRBD2 (5 bases). The V end lost 6 bases, the J end lost 6 bases, and 14 bases lay between the germline ends. The CDR3 totals 14 residues. Germline lookup yields CDR1 MNHNY and CDR2 SVGAGI (reference sequence). This CDR3 reads CASSLPGVAGELFF. The CDR3 coding sequence is TGTGCCAGCAGCCTACCCGGGGTTGCCGGGGAGCTGTTTTTT.